This entry concerns a single TCR beta chain. The data were taken from a study of blood T cell repertoires in COVID-19. As for the study in general: From T cells, B-cell-depleted T cells, or PBMCs came the material, which was cDNA or gDNA.

In the original analysis: Researchers report that nucleated cell counts were estimated from reference gene primer amplification. TCRdb's table, derived via immunoSEQ multiplex PCR, lists solely in-frame clones and lacks some. Clonal size and the V and J genes are those of that table, whereas D and trimming came from the DNA. Altogether 150,000 to 200,000 clones are present, roughly 83% being singletons, with the ten largest covering over 10%. CDR1 and CDR2 (germline): MDHEN, SYDVKM. V lost 2 bases to trimming and J lost 2 bases; unmatched junction nucleotides: 4. The CDR3 loop spans 15 amino acids. In terms of age and location, participants ranged from about 18 to 95 years and lived in around 22 US areas.

The sequencing sample was made of PBMCs or T cells enriched from blood (not recorded which). The TCR was taken from an older woman who had recovered from COVID-19. This chain joins TRBV28 and TRBJ2-3, with 7 bases fitting TRBD1. DNA of the CDR3: TGTGCCAGCAGTTTAGGCCAGGGGGACACAGATACGCAGTATTTT. It encodes CASSLGQGDTDTQYF.